These T cell receptor beta chains were read from a single sample in a study of OX40 agonist ivuxolimab in advanced cancers. Clones were sequenced by immunoSEQ multiplex PCR, and TCRdb holds only the in-frame ones, with some missing. Of approximately 58,000 clones detected, 82% appear once; the ten largest clones hold around 1.6%. Here the sequenced sample was CD4+ or CD8+ T cells sorted from blood, taken in a trial of the OX40 agonist ivuxolimab. The receptors shown here come from an adult with an advanced solid tumor such as melanoma, head and neck, liver or kidney cancer. The CDR3 runs from the conserved cysteine through the conserved F or W. Each record gives: V gene, J gene, clone size, D gene, CDR3 protein, CDR3 DNA. The D gene is left open where the match is weak. Clone sizes are given selectively: once, few, many, or a class where the clone is expanded.

TRBV12-5	TRBJ1-1	-	TRBD1	CASALPLGQGSANTEAFF	TGTGCTAGTGCTCTACCCTTGGGACAGGGCTCGGCGAACACTGAAGCTTTCTTT
TRBV11-2	TRBJ2-7	-	-	CASSVGLSYEQYF	TGTGCCAGCAGCGTGGGCCTCTCCTACGAGCAGTACTTC
TRBV28	TRBJ2-1	-	TRBD2	CASSLGTSGSIGQFF	TGTGCCAGCAGTTTAGGGACTAGCGGGAGTATAGGGCAGTTCTTC
TRBV6-9	TRBJ2-7	-	-	CASRRGYEQYF	TGTGCCAGCAGAAGAGGCTACGAGCAGTACTTC
TRBV6-5	TRBJ1-1	-	-	CASGRRGTEAFF	TGTGCCAGCGGGCGACGGGGCACTGAAGCTTTCTTT
TRBV6-5	TRBJ2-2	-	-	CASSQRRELFF	TGTGCCAGCAGTCAACGCCGGGAGCTGTTTTTT
TRBV15	TRBJ1-1	-	TRBD1	CATSTPGQGSSAFF	TGTGCCACCAGCACTCCGGGACAGGGCTCATCGGCTTTCTTT
TRBV18	TRBJ2-1	few	-	CASSPGLFNEQFF	TGTGCCAGCTCACCGGGCCTCTTTAATGAGCAGTTCTTC
TRBV6-5	TRBJ1-1	-	-	CASSYITTGDTEAFF	TGTGCCAGCAGTTACATAACTACCGGGGACACTGAAGCTTTCTTT
TRBV6-5	TRBJ2-6	-	-	CASSSSGANVLTF	TGTGCCAGCAGTTCCTCTGGGGCCAACGTCCTGACTTTC
TRBV7-2	TRBJ1-1	-	-	CASSFRARGNTEAFF	TGTGCCAGCAGCTTTAGGGCTAGGGGGAACACTGAAGCTTTCTTT
TRBV14	TRBJ1-4	-	-	CASSPHLNGEKLFF	TGTGCCAGCAGCCCCCACCTGAACGGGGAAAAACTGTTTTTT
TRBV5-1	TRBJ1-2	few	TRBD1	CASSSVPTGGVGYTF	TGCGCCAGCAGCTCGGTCCCAACAGGGGGCGTTGGCTACACCTTC
TRBV7-9	TRBJ1-1	-	-	CASSTHTEAFF	TGTGCCAGCAGCACTCACACTGAAGCTTTCTTT
TRBV10-3	TRBJ1-2	-	-	CAISETPGSHSNYGYTF	TGTGCCATCAGTGAGACCCCGGGAAGCCACTCCAACTATGGCTACACCTTC
TRBV6-1	TRBJ2-5	-	TRBD2	CASKSSGRGETQYF	TGTGCCAGCAAGAGTAGCGGGAGGGGGGAGACCCAGTACTTC
TRBV9	TRBJ2-5	-	-	CASSSGLAGAGETQYF	TGTGCCAGCAGCTCTGGACTCGCGGGGGCGGGGGAGACCCAGTACTTC
TRBV7-2	TRBJ2-7	-	-	CASSFQYLDEQYF	TGTGCCAGCAGCTTTCAGTACTTAGACGAGCAGTACTTC
TRBV6-5	TRBJ1-2	many	-	CASSLLGFGYTF	TGTGCCAGCAGTCTACTAGGGTTTGGCTACACCTTC
TRBV7-9	TRBJ2-1	-	TRBD2	CASSLGTSGRLGSYNEQFF	TGTGCCAGCAGCTTAGGGACTAGCGGGAGGTTAGGCTCCTACAATGAGCAGTTCTTC
TRBV7-2	TRBJ1-5	-	-	CASSFPNQPQHF	TGTGCCAGCAGCTTTCCGAATCAGCCCCAGCATTTT
TRBV18	TRBJ1-3	-	-	CASSPGIGNTIYF	TGTGCCAGCTCACCAGGGATCGGAAACACCATATATTTT
TRBV19	TRBJ1-5	-	TRBD1	CASRRTTGGDQPQHF	TGTGCCAGTAGGCGAACGACAGGGGGCGATCAGCCCCAGCATTTT
TRBV5-1	TRBJ1-4	-	-	CASSLRVGEKLFF	TGCGCCAGCAGCTTGAGAGTCGGTGAAAAACTGTTTTTT
TRBV5-1	TRBJ2-3	-	-	CASSRRGSGTDTQYF	TGCGCCAGCAGTCGGCGGGGCTCGGGCACAGATACGCAGTATTTT
TRBV6-5	TRBJ1-1	-	TRBD1	CASSLTGKTEAFF	TGTGCCAGCAGTCTGACAGGGAAGACTGAAGCTTTCTTT
TRBV5-4	TRBJ1-4	-	TRBD1	CASSLGGQGRQEKLFF	TGTGCCAGCAGCTTGGGGGGACAGGGTAGACAAGAAAAACTGTTTTTT
TRBV5-4	TRBJ1-5	-	TRBD1	CASRNPMGTASNQPQHF	TGTGCCAGCAGGAATCCCATGGGGACAGCAAGTAATCAGCCCCAGCATTTT
TRBV5-4	TRBJ2-2	-	-	CASSLGGNTGELFF	TGTGCCAGCAGCTTAGGGGGGAACACCGGGGAGCTGTTTTTT
TRBV19	TRBJ1-4	once	TRBD1	CASTTTGDNEKLFF	TGTGCCAGTACTACGACAGGGGATAATGAAAAACTGTTTTTT
TRBV18	TRBJ1-5	once	-	CASSPGTLGNQPQHF	TGTGCCAGCTCACCGGGTACCCTGGGCAATCAGCCCCAGCATTTT
TRBV2	TRBJ1-2	-	-	CASRTTPDRKTLNGYTF	TGTGCCAGCAGAACAACTCCCGACAGAAAAACCCTAAATGGCTACACCTTC
TRBV11-2	TRBJ2-1	once	-	CASSLGGTGNEQFF	TGTGCCAGCAGCTTAGGGGGGACCGGCAATGAGCAGTTCTTC
TRBV10-2	TRBJ2-5	-	-	CASRLTDTGTAYF	TGCGCCAGCAGACTAACAGATACCGGGACTGCGTACTTC
TRBV30	TRBJ1-5	once	-	CAWRQGGNQPQHF	TGTGCCTGGAGACAGGGAGGCAATCAGCCCCAGCATTTT
TRBV25-1	TRBJ1-5	-	-	CASTDRGNQPQHF	TGTGCCAGCACGGACCGTGGCAATCAGCCCCAGCATTTT
TRBV6-6	TRBJ1-4	-	-	CATCRDFNEKLFF	TGTGCCACTTGTCGGGACTTTAATGAAAAACTGTTTTTT
TRBV5-6	TRBJ1-2	-	TRBD1	CASSLGGGSGDGYTF	TGTGCCAGCAGCTTGGGAGGGGGCTCGGGCGATGGCTACACCTTC
TRBV5-1	TRBJ1-1	-	-	CASQLSTRWNTEAFF	TGCGCCAGTCAACTCTCCACACGCTGGAACACTGAAGCTTTCTTT
TRBV5-6	TRBJ1-5	-	-	CASSFPGNNQPQHF	TGTGCCAGCAGCTTCCCAGGGAACAATCAGCCCCAGCATTTT
TRBV27	TRBJ2-6	-	-	CASSLRGAGANVLTF	TGTGCCAGCAGTTTACGGGGAGCTGGGGCCAACGTCCTGACTTTC
TRBV6-1	TRBJ1-6	-	TRBD1	CASSGTGNSPLHF	TGTGCCAGCAGTGGGACAGGGAATTCACCCCTCCACTTT
TRBV6-1	TRBJ1-2	-	-	CASSVRGTDYGYTF	TGTGCCAGCAGTGTAAGGGGTACGGACTATGGCTACACCTTC
TRBV7-7	TRBJ2-5	-	-	CASSLGGGTLWETQYF	TGTGCTAGCAGCTTAGGCGGGGGCACTCTATGGGAGACCCAGTACTTC
TRBV14	TRBJ2-5	-	TRBD2	CASSQVGAGVRETQYF	TGTGCCAGCAGCCAAGTAGGAGCGGGAGTCAGAGAGACCCAGTACTTC
TRBV27	TRBJ1-5	-	-	CASSSTLEAPQHF	TGTGCCAGCAGTTCGACTCTCGAGGCGCCCCAGCATTTT
TRBV14	TRBJ1-2	-	-	CASSQGGRNYGYTF	TGTGCCAGCAGCCAAGGAGGGCGTAACTATGGCTACACCTTC
TRBV29-1	TRBJ1-1	-	TRBD1	CSVGGRGMNTEAFF	TGCAGCGTTGGTGGCAGGGGGATGAACACTGAAGCTTTCTTT
TRBV7-9	TRBJ2-2	many	-	CASSRGDLRGSAGELFF	TGTGCCAGCAGCCGTGGCGATTTGCGGGGTAGTGCCGGGGAGCTGTTTTTT
TRBV9	TRBJ2-2	-	TRBD2	CASSGQRLTAGGSNTGELFF	TGTGCCAGCAGCGGACAGCGGCTGACAGCGGGAGGATCGAACACCGGGGAGCTGTTTTTT
TRBV15	TRBJ1-6	-	TRBD1	CATSRDGKQGTSPLHF	TGTGCCACCAGCAGAGATGGAAAACAGGGGACTTCACCCCTCCACTTT
TRBV30	TRBJ2-3	-	-	CAWSVGPSTDTQYF	TGTGCCTGGAGTGTGGGGCCTAGCACAGATACGCAGTATTTT
TRBV5-4	TRBJ2-7	once	TRBD1	CASSSPGTGTYEQCF	TGTGCCAGCAGCTCGCCCGGGACAGGGACCTACGAGCAGTGCTTC
TRBV11-3	TRBJ2-3	-	-	CASSPGGSKNTQYF	TGTGCCAGCAGCCCCGGAGGGTCTAAAAATACGCAGTATTTT
TRBV10-3	TRBJ2-7	-	-	CAIKEPEISYEQYF	TGTGCCATCAAGGAGCCAGAAATCTCCTACGAGCAGTACTTC
TRBV30	TRBJ1-5	-	TRBD1	CAWRGTGGGQPQHF	TGTGCCTGGAGGGGGACAGGGGGCGGTCAGCCCCAGCATTTT
TRBV5-1	TRBJ1-2	-	-	CASRLGDKLGGYTF	TGCGCCAGCCGATTGGGGGATAAACTGGGAGGCTACACCTTC
TRBV7-9	TRBJ1-4	-	TRBD1	CASSLRQGRIEKLFF	TGTGCCAGCAGCCTACGACAGGGGAGGATTGAAAAACTGTTTTTT
TRBV7-9	TRBJ1-1	-	-	CASSLVLKFAEAFF	TGTGCCAGCAGTCTAGTACTAAAGTTTGCTGAAGCTTTCTTT